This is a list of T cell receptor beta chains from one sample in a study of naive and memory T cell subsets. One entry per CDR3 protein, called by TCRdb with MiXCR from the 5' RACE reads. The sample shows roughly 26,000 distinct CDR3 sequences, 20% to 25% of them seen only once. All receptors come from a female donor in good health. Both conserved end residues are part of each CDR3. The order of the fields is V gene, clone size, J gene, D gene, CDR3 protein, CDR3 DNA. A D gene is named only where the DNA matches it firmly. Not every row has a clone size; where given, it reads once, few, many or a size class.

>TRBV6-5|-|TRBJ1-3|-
CASSFDEGNTIYF
TGTGCCAGCAGTTTTGACGAAGGAAACACCATATATTTT
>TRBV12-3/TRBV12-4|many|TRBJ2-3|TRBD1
CASSFQGASDTQYF
TGTGCCAGCAGTTTTCAGGGGGCGTCAGATACGCAGTATTTT
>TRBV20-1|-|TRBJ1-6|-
CSARDTGNSPLHF
TGCAGTGCCAGAGACACGGGAAATTCACCCCTCCACTTT
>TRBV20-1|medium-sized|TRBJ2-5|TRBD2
CSARSLAGGPLETQYF
TGCAGTGCTAGATCCCTTGCGGGGGGGCCCCTAGAGACCCAGTACTTC
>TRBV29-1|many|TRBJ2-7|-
CSVAAGFSYEQYF
TGCAGCGTCGCGGCTGGCTTCTCCTACGAGCAGTACTTC
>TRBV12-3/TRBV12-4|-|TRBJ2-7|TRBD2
CASSPGGRAAVHEQYF
TGTGCCAGCAGTCCTGGCGGGAGGGCAGCCGTCCACGAGCAGTACTTC
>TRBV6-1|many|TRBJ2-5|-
CASSGQYQETQYF
TGTGCCAGCAGTGGCCAGTACCAAGAGACCCAGTACTTC
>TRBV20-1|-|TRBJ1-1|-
CSARDRRGRDTEAFF
TGCAGTGCTAGAGATCGGAGGGGTAGGGACACTGAAGCTTTCTTT
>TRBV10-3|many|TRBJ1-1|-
CAISTPGLREAFF
TGTGCCATCAGTACACCGGGCCTCAGGGAGGCTTTCTTT
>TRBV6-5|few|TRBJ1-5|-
CASSYGRNQPQHF
TGTGCCAGCAGTTATGGACGGAATCAGCCCCAGCATTTT
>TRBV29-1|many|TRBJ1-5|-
CSVGGNNQPQHF
TGCAGCGTTGGGGGGAACAATCAGCCCCAGCATTTT
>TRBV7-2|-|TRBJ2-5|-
CASSLNSGRTQAQYF
TGTGCCAGCAGCTTAAACAGTGGGCGGACCCAGGCCCAGTACTTC
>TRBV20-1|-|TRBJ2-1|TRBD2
CSATNWGVAGAYNEQFF
TGCAGTGCTACCAACTGGGGGGTAGCGGGAGCCTACAATGAGCAGTTCTTC
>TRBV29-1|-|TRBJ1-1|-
CSVETGIDTEAFF
TGCAGCGTTGAAACAGGGATTGACACTGAAGCTTTCTTT
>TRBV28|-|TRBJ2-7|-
CASSGGGTVPYEQYF
TGTGCCAGCAGCGGGGGCGGAACCGTGCCCTACGAGCAGTACTTC
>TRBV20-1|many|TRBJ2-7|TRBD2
CSARDGIAGAGEQYF
TGCAGTGCTAGAGATGGAATAGCGGGAGCTGGGGAGCAGTACTTC
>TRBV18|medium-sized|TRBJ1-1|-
CASSPDDVNTEAFF
TGTGCCAGCTCACCGGATGATGTGAACACTGAAGCTTTCTTT
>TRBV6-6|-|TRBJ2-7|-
CASSYAPRENEQYF
TGTGCCAGCAGTTACGCCCCCAGGGAAAACGAGCAGTACTTC
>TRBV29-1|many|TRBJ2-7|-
CSVKDGPGEQYF
TGCAGCGTCAAGGACGGACCTGGGGAGCAGTACTTC
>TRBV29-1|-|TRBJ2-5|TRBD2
CSAGTSGRETQYF
TGCAGCGCCGGGACTAGCGGCCGAGAGACCCAGTACTTC
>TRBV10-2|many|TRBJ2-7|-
CASSAAYEQYF
TGCGCCAGCAGTGCGGCCTACGAGCAGTACTTC
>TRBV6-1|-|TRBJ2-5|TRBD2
CASSGSGSSGETQYF
TGTGCCAGCAGTGGTAGCGGGAGCTCGGGAGAGACCCAGTACTTC
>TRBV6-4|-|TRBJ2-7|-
CASSTGPDAEQYF
TGTGCCAGCAGCACCGGGCCCGATGCCGAGCAGTACTTC
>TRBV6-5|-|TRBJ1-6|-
CASSRSPGLTNSPLHF
TGTGCCAGCAGCCGCAGCCCGGGGCTAACCAATTCACCCCTCCACTTT
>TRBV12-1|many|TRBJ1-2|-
CASTLGAGANYGYTF
TGTGCCAGCACCCTTGGGGCAGGGGCAAACTATGGCTACACCTTC
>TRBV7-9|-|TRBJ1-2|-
CASSADSEYYGYTF
TGTGCCAGCAGCGCGGACAGTGAATACTATGGCTACACCTTC
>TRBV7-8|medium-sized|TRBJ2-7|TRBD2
CASSPTGGAYEQYF
TGTGCCAGCAGCCCCACGGGAGGGGCCTACGAGCAGTACTTC
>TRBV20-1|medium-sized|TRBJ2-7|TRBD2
CSAREREYEQYF
TGCAGTGCTAGAGAGCGGGAGTACGAGCAGTACTTC
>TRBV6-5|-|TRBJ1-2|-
CASSPQGHGYTF
TGTGCCAGCAGCCCTCAGGGTCATGGCTACACCTTC
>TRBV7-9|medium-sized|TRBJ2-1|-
CASSAGTYYNEQFF
TGTGCCAGCAGCGCTGGGACGTATTACAATGAGCAGTTCTTC
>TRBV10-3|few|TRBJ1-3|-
CAIRDSSGNTIYF
TGTGCCATCAGGGACAGTTCTGGAAACACCATATATTTT
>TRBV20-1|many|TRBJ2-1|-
CSAVRANNEQFF
TGCAGTGCGGTCAGGGCAAACAATGAGCAGTTCTTC
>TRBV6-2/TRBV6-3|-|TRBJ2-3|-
CASSYYVEGKGPDTQYF
TGTGCCAGCAGTTACTACGTTGAGGGGAAGGGACCAGATACGCAGTATTTT
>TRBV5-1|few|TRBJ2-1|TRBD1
CASSVGGDTLNEQFF
TGCGCCAGCAGCGTAGGGGGCGATACCCTCAATGAGCAGTTCTTC
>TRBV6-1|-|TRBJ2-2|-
CASSGDPNTGELFF
TGTGCCAGCAGTGGAGACCCGAACACCGGGGAGCTGTTTTTT
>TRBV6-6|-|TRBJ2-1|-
CASSPWGVVGREQFF
TGTGCCAGCAGTCCCTGGGGGGTGGTTGGCCGCGAGCAGTTCTTC
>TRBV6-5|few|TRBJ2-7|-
CASSTDLGYEQYF
TGTGCCAGCAGTACGGACCTGGGCTACGAGCAGTACTTC
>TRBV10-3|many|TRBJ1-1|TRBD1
CAIRTTGEGSEAFF
TGTGCCATCAGAACGACAGGGGAAGGCTCTGAAGCTTTCTTT
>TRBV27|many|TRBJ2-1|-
CASSLNFNNEQFF
TGTGCCAGCAGCCTAAACTTTAACAATGAGCAGTTCTTC
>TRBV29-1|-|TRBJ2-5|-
CSVEYAVQETQYF
TGCAGCGTTGAGTATGCGGTCCAAGAGACCCAGTACTTC
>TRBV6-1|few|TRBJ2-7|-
CASSRSWGIQTYEQYF
TGTGCCAGCAGCAGAAGTTGGGGGATCCAGACCTACGAGCAGTACTTC
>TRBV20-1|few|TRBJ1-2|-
CSAQGGYDYGYTF
TGCAGTGCTCAGGGAGGTTATGACTATGGCTACACCTTC
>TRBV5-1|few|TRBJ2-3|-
CASSLDRGDTDTQYF
TGCGCCAGCAGCTTGGACCGGGGCGACACAGATACGCAGTATTTT
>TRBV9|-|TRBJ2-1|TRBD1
CASSVGGQGKEQFF
TGTGCCAGCAGCGTAGGCGGACAGGGAAAAGAGCAGTTCTTC
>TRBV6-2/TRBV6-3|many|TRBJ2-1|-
CASSARDNEQFF
TGTGCCAGCAGTGCCCGGGACAATGAGCAGTTCTTC